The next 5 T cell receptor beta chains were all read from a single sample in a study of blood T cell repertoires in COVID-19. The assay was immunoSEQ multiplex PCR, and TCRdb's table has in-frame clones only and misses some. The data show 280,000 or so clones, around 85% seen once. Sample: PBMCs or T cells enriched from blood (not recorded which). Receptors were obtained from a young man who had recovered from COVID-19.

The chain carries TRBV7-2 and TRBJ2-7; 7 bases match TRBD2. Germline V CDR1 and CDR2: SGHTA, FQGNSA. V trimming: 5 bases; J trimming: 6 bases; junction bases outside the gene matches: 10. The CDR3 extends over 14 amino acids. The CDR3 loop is CASSAGLAVGEQYF. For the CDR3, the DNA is TGTGCCAGCAGCGCGGGGCTAGCGGTCGGCGAGCAGTACTTC.

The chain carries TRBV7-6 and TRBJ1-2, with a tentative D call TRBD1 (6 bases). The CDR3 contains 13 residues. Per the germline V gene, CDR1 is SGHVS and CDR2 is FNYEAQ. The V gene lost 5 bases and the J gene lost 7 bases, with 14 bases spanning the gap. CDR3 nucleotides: TGTGCCAGCAGCCCCCAGGGGAAATTTGGCTACACCTTC. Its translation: CASSPQGKFGYTF.

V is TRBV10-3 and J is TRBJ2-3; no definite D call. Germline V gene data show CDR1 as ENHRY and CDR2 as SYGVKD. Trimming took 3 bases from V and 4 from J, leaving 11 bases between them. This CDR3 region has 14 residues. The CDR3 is CAISDPGEADTQYF. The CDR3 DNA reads TGTGCCATCAGTGACCCCGGAGAGGCAGATACGCAGTATTTT.

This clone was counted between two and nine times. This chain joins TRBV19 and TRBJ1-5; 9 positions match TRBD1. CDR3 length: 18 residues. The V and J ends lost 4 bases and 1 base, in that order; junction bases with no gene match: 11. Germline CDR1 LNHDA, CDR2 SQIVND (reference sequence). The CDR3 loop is CASSSTGGSYTSNQPQHF. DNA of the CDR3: TGTGCCAGTAGTAGCACAGGGGGCTCGTATACAAGCAATCAGCCCCAGCATTTT.

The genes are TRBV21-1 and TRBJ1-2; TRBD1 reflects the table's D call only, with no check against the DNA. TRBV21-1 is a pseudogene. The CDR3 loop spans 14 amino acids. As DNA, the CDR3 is TGTGCCAGCAGGTGGACAGGAGTTGAGGATGGCTACACCTTC. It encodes CASRWTGVEDGYTF.